This T cell receptor beta chain was identified in a study of cytomegalovirus exposure and HLA in healthy donors. Overall study findings and caveats: The Asian-associated ancestry cluster reportedly had fewer N-insertions than the 666-donor mean in a later analysis. Another analysis was done later, and it associated more than 15,000 TCR beta sequences with HLA alleles at 0.05 false discovery rate. The CMV antigen specificity of a few CMV-associated chains was confirmed through in vitro analysis. TRBV6-2, TRBV6-3 and some other V segments were excluded as indistinguishable.

A note on this clone: Its target is not known.

The PCR ran on 60 Vbeta and 13 Jbeta primers. Assay: immunoSEQ multiplex PCR; the TCRdb copy retains only in-frame clones and omits some. The sample has approximately 30,000 clones. The germline CDR1 and CDR2 sequences are SGHDT and YYEEEE. The CDR3 covers 15 residues. Germline trimming cut 4 bases from V and 0 bases from J; bases unmatched to any gene: 2. The rearrangement joins TRBV5-6 to TRBJ1-4; 8 bases fit TRBD1. Sequencing was performed on PBMCs. This clonotype was obtained from a woman between 40 and 50 years old in good health and CMV-seropositive. CDR3 in amino acids: CASSTQGATNEKLFF. CDR3 DNA sequence: TGTGCCAGCAGCACACAGGGGGCAACTAATGAAAAACTGTTTTTT.